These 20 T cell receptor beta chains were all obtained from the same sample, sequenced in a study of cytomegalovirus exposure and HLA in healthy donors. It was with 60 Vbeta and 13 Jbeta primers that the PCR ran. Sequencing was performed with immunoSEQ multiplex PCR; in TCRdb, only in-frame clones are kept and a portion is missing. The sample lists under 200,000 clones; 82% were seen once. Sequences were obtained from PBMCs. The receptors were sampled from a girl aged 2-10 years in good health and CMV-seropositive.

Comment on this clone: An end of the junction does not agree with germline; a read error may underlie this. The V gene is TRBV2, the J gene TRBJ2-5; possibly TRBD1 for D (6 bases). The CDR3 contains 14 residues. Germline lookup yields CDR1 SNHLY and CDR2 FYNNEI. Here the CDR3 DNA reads TGTGCCAGCAGCCAGGACAGCACCCAAGGGACCCAGTACTTC. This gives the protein CASSQDSTQGTQYF.

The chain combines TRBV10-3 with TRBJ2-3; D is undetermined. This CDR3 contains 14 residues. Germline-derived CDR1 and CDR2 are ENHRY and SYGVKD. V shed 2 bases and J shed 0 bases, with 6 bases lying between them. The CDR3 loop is CAISEVASTDTQYF. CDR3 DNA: TGTGCCATCAGTGAGGTAGCTAGCACAGATACGCAGTATTTT.

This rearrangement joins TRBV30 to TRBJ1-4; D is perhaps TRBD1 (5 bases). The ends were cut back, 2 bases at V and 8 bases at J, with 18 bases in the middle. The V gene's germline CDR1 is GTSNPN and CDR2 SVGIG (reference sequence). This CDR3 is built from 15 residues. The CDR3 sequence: CAWSYRGKWGEKLFF. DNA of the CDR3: TGTGCCTGGAGTTATCGGGGGAAATGGGGAGAAAAACTGTTTTTT.

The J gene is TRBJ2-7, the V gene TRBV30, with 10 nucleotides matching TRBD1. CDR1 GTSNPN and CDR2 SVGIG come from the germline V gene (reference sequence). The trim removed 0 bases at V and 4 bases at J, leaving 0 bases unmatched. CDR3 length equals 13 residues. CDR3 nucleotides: TGTGCCTGGAGTGTGGACAGGGGGTACGAGCAGTACTTC. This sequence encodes CAWSVDRGYEQYF.

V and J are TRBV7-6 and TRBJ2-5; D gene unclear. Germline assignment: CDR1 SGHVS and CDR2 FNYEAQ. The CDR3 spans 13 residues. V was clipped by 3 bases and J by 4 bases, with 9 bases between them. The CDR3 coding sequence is TGTGCCAGCAGCTTCACGGGTGGAGAGACCCAGTACTTC. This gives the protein CASSFTGGETQYF.

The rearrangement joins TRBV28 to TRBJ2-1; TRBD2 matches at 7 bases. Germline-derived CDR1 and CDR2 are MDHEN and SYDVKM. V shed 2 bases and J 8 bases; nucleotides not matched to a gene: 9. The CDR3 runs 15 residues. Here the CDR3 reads CASSLAGAGADEQFF. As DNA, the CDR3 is TGTGCCAGCAGTTTAGCGGGAGCTGGGGCGGATGAGCAGTTCTTC.

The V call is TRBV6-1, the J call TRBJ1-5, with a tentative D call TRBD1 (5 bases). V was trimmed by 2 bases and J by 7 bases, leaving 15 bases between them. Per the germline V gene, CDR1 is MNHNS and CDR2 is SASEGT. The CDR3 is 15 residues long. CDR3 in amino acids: CASSELGGRSQPQHF. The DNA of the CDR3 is TGTGCCAGCAGTGAATTGGGGGGGAGGTCCCAGCCCCAGCATTTT.

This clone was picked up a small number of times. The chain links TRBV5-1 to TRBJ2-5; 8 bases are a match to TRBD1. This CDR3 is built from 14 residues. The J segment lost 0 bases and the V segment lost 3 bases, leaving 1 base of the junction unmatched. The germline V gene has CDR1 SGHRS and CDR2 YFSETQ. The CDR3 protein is CASSWDRYQETQYF. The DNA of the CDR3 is TGCGCCAGCAGCTGGGACAGGTACCAAGAGACCCAGTACTTC.

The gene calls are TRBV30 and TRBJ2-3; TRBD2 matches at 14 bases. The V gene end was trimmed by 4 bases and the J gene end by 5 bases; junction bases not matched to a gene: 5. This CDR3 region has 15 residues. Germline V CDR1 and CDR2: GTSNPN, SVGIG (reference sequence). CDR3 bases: TGTGCCTGGACGGGGACTAGCGGGAGTAAAGATACGCAGTATTTT. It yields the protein CAWTGTSGSKDTQYF. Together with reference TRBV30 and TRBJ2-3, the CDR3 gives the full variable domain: SQTIHQWPATLVQPVGSPLSLECTVEGTSNPNLYWYRQAAGRGLQLLFYSVGIGQISSEVPQNLSASRPQDRQFILSSKKLLLSDSGFYLCAWTGTSGSKDTQYFGPGTRLTVL.

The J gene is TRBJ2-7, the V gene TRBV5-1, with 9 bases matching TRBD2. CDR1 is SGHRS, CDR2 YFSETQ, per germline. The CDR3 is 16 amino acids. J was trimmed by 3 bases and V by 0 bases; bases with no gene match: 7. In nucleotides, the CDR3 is TGCGCCAGCAGCTTGGTCCGGAGCGGGAGGTTCTACGAGCAGTACTTC. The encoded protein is CASSLVRSGRFYEQYF.

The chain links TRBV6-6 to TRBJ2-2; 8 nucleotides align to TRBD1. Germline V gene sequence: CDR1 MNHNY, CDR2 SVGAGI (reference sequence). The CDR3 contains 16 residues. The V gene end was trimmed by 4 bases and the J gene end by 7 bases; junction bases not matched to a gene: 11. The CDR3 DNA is TGTGCCAGCAGTTTAGGGGCAGGGGGCCTTGGCGGGGAGCTGTTTTTT. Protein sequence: CASSLGAGGLGGELFF.

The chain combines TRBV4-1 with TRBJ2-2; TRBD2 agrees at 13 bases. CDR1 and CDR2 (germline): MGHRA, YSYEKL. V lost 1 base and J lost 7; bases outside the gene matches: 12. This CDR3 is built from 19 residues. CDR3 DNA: TGCGCCAGCAGCCAAGGGTCCCTTACTAGCGGGAGGGCCGGCGGGGAGCTGTTTTTT. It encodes CASSQGSLTSGRAGGELFF.

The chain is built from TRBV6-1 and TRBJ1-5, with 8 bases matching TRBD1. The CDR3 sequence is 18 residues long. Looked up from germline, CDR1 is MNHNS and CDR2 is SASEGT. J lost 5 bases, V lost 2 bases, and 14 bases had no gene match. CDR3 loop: CASSELAGGPQVDQPQHF. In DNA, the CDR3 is TGTGCCAGCAGTGAATTGGCAGGGGGCCCGCAGGTCGATCAGCCCCAGCATTTT.

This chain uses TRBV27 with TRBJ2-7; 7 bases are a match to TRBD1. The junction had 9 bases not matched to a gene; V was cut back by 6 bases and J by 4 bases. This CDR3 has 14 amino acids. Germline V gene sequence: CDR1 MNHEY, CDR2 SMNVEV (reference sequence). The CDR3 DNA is TGTGCCAGCAGCGGGACAGTGGGATCTTACGAGCAGTACTTC. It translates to CASSGTVGSYEQYF.

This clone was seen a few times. CDR3 region: CASSLSDGFYEQYF. The CDR3 nucleotides are TGTGCCAGCAGTTTATCCGACGGGTTTTACGAGCAGTACTTC. This rearrangement joins TRBV28 to TRBJ2-7; unclear D gene. The V end lost 1 base, the J end lost 4 bases, and 11 bases lay between the germline ends. This CDR3 is 14 amino acids long. Germline CDR1 is MDHEN and CDR2 is SYDVKM.

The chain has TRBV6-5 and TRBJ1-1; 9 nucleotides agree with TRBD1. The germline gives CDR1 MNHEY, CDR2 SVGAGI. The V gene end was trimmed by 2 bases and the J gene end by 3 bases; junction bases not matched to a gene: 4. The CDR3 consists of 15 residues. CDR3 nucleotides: TGTGCCAGCAGTTACCCAGGACAGGGGTACACTGAAGCTTTCTTT. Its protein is CASSYPGQGYTEAFF.

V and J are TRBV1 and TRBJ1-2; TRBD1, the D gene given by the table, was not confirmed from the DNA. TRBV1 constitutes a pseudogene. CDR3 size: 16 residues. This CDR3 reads CTSSQERVQGKYGYTF. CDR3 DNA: TGCACCAGCAGCCAAGAGAGAGTACAGGGGAAATATGGCTACACCTTC.

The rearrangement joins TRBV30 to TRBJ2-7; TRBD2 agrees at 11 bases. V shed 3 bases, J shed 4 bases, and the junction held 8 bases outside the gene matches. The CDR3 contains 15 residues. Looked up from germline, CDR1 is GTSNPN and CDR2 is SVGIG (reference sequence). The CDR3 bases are TGTGCCTGGAGACCTCCCTGGACTAGCGGGTACGAGCAGTACTTC. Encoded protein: CAWRPPWTSGYEQYF. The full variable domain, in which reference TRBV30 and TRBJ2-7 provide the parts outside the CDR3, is SQTIHQWPATLVQPVGSPLSLECTVEGTSNPNLYWYRQAAGRGLQLLFYSVGIGQISSEVPQNLSASRPQDRQFILSSKKLLLSDSGFYLCAWRPPWTSGYEQYFGPGTRLTVT.

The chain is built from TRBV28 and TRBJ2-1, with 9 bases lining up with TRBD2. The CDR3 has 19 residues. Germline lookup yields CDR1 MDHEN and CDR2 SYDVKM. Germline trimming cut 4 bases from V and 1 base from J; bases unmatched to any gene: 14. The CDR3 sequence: CASSYPNAGGLISYNEQFF. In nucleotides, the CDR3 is TGTGCCAGCAGTTACCCTAATGCGGGAGGGCTTATTTCCTACAATGAGCAGTTCTTC.

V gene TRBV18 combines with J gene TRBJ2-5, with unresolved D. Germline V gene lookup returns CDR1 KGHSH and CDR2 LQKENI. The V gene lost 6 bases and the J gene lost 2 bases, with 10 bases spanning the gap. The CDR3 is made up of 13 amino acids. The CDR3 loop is CASSQAPQETQYF. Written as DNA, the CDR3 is TGTGCCAGCTCCCAAGCTCCTCAAGAGACCCAGTACTTC. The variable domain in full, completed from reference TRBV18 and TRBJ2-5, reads NAGVMQNPRHLVRRRGQEARLRCSPMKGHSHVYWYRQLPEEGLKFMVYLQKENIIDESGMPKERFSAEFPKEGPSILRIQQVVRGDSAAYFCASSQAPQETQYFGPGTRLLVL.